This TCR beta chain was identified in a study of neurological immune-mediated disorders. The study, taken as a whole, reports: Private repertoires in all groups were suggested, as expanded clones shared no CDR3 amino acid sequences across subjects.

This clonotype was picked up many times. Its cognate antigen is unknown. Germline values: CDR1 KGHDR, CDR2 SFDVKD. With 7 bases removed from V and 10 bases from J, the gap between germline ends came to 16 bases. This CDR3 is built from 13 residues. The time point here: longitudinal time-point 2. Synthesis of cDNA was performed by 5'RACE using 10-nucleotide random UMIs. In TCRdb, the 5' RACE reads were re-called with MiXCR into one record per CDR3 protein. The data show approximately 85,000 distinct CDR3 sequences, 13% seen once. This sequence was found in a female donor with HTLV-1-associated myelopathy (HAM/TSP). Material: PBMCs. The gene calls are TRBV24-1 and TRBJ2-1, with D maybe TRBD2 (6 bases). The CDR3 coding sequence is TGTGCCACCAGCGAGACGGGGGAAACGGAGCAGTTCTTC. This codes for CATSETGETEQFF.